This T cell receptor (beta chain) was observed in a study of somatic mutations in cytotoxic T cells in rheumatoid arthritis. On the study more broadly: Certain V beta antibody-stained T-cell populations, V beta1+ cells sequenced for TCRB among them, were flow-sorted to nearly 100% purity.

The germline CDR1 and CDR2 sequences are LNHDA and SQIVND (reference sequence). V lost 8 bases and J 4 bases, leaving 12 bases between the germline ends. This CDR3 contains 13 residues. Sequencing was performed with immunoSEQ multiplex PCR; in TCRdb, only in-frame clones are kept and a portion is missing. The sample consists of tens of thousands of clones, approximately 82% of them appearing once. Positive magnetic bead selection was used to isolate CD4+ and CD8+ cells; purity was checked by flow cytometry. The chain links TRBV19 to TRBJ2-1; D possibly corresponds to TRBD1 (5 bases). The specimen was CD8+ T cells sorted from blood. This TCR was sampled from an adult with rheumatoid arthritis. CDR3: CASVGHYYNEQFF. DNA of the CDR3: TGTGCCAGTGTGGGGCACTATTACAATGAGCAGTTCTTC. Full variable domain (missing parts from reference TRBV19 and TRBJ2-1): DGGITQSPKYLFRKEGQNVTLSCEQNLNHDAMYWYRQDPGQGLRLIYYSQIVNDFQKGDIAEGYSVSREKKESFPLTVTSAQKNPTAFYLCASVGHYYNEQFFGPGTRLTVL.